This TCR beta chain was sequenced in a study of blood T cells in healthy people across ages. This clonotype appeared a few times. With 3 bases removed from V and 4 bases from J, the gap between germline ends came to 13 bases. CDR1 and CDR2 from the germline V gene are DFQATT and SNEGSKA (reference sequence). This CDR3 region has 14 residues. A second PCR of 7 to 11 cycles used a sample-barcoded 5' primer and a J-beta primer mix. Researchers report that a template-switch adaptor with 12 random nucleotides tagged each cDNA molecule. TCRdb called the 5' RACE reads again in MiXCR, with one record for every CDR3 protein. Altogether over 600,000 distinct CDR3 sequences are present, less than 45% being singletons, with the ten largest covering around 32%.

Sequencing input: blood. The chain has TRBV20-1 and TRBJ2-1; D may be TRBD1 (6 bases). The TCR comes from a man of 80 years or more in good health. The CDR3 bases are TGCAGTGCTAGTAGTGCCAGGGGATACAATGAGCAGTTCTTC. Its translation is CSASSARGYNEQFF.